The entry below describes one T cell receptor beta chain. The sample is drawn from a study of blood T cell repertoires in COVID-19. Looking at the study overall: COVID-19 samples from acute and convalescent phases originated in the United States, Italy and Spain. T cells, B-cell-depleted T cells, or PBMCs provided the cDNA or gDNA that served as material.

Authors' data handling: Estimated nucleated cell counts came from reference gene primer amplification. Produced via immunoSEQ multiplex PCR; TCRdb's table is partial and in-frame only. The DNA gave D and trimming, while V, J and clone size come from that table. The sample includes about 170,000 clones, about 86% seen only once; the top ten take around a fifth. The sequencing input was peripheral blood. This TCR was sampled from a woman in her sixties or seventies who had recovered from COVID-19.

Written as DNA, the CDR3 is TGCAGTGCTAGTGGGCAGGCGCGGGAGCTGTTTTTT. Its protein product is CSASGQARELFF. The chain recombines TRBV20-1 with TRBJ2-2; D remains ambiguous. The CDR3 spans 12 residues. The ends were cut back, 3 bases at V and 9 bases at J, with 11 bases in the middle. In germline, CDR1 is DFQATT, CDR2 SNEGSKA (reference sequence).